Given below is one TCR beta chain in context. Under the authors' procedure: Nucleated cell number was recorded as an estimate derived from reference gene primer amplification. The method was immunoSEQ multiplex PCR; TCRdb's version includes in-frame clones alone and lacks a portion of them. Clone size and V and J calls were adopted from that table, with D and trimming inferred from the DNA. In the table there are 110,000 to 150,000 clones, 70% to 85% of which are singletons. The record originates from a study of blood T cell repertoires in COVID-19. Study as a whole: Sites in the United States, Italy and Spain provided acute and convalescent COVID-19 samples. The cDNA or gDNA used as material had been derived from T cells, B-cell-depleted T cells, or PBMCs.

Sequenced: peripheral blood. This TCR derives from a man aged 60 to 69 with active or convalescent COVID-19.

DNA of the CDR3: TGTGCCAGCAGCTTAGTCGGCTATTGGGGCGGTGAGCAGTTCTTC. The encoded protein is CASSLVGYWGGEQFF. The chain uses TRBV11-3 and TRBJ2-1, with D perhaps matching TRBD1 (5 bases). Germline loops: CDR1 SGHNT, CDR2 YENEEA. Trimming shortened V by 1 base and J by 9 bases, and 16 bases separated the two germline ends. This CDR3 has 15 amino acids.